The clone carrying this TCR beta chain has more than one count but fewer than ten. Germline CDR1 reads SQVTM; CDR2 reads ANQGSEA. V shed 8 bases and J shed 2 bases, with 9 bases lying between them. CDR3 length: 11 residues. The data belong to a study of blood T cell repertoires in COVID-19. The table came from immunoSEQ multiplex PCR; TCRdb's copy has only in-frame clones and leaves some out. In the table there are about 78,000 clones, approximately 80% of which are singletons. This clonotype was sampled from a man in his fifties or sixties with active or convalescent COVID-19. Material for sequencing was peripheral blood. V is TRBV29-1 and J is TRBJ2-5, with D perhaps TRBD1 (6 bases). CDR3 amino acids: CSHDRQETQYF. The DNA of the CDR3 is TGCAGCCACGACAGGCAAGAGACCCAGTACTTC.